The present entry profiles one T cell receptor (beta chain) with its context. The antigen is undetermined. Being one base from a much bigger clone, this may be a read error. Amplification yielded TCR beta CDR3 regions, with RNA transcripts as the source. The HTBI set primed first-round TCR CDR3 RT-PCR. TCRdb itself ran the multiplex PCR reads through MiXCR, one entry per CDR3 protein. The sample consists of approximately 700,000 distinct CDR3 sequences, over 15% of them appearing once. The data originate from a study of T cells in Graves' hyperthyroidism and ophthalmopathy. Study results and caveats: Most thyroid clonotypes expanded above 0.001 were also detected in blood.

The definition of stable Graves' hyperthyroidism was no ophthalmopathy progression within 18 months. The study left out patients who had uncontrolled infection, other autoimmune disease, pregnancy or lactation. The source is a man aged 18 to 29 with Graves' hyperthyroidism. Sequenced sample: blood.

The CDR3 here is CASSAGSHNQPQYF. Written as DNA, the CDR3 is TGTGCCAGCAGCGCCGGAAGCCACAATCAGCCCCAGTATTTT. The chain carries TRBV7-7 and TRBJ1-5, with D unresolved. With the DNA end fitting TRBJ2-3 better, the J assignment may be wrong. The germline CDR1 and CDR2 sequences are SSHAT and FNYEAQ (reference sequence). The CDR3 has 14 residues.